The next 16 T cell receptor beta chains were all read from a single sample in a study of CD8+ T cells in alopecia areata. Treatment reported: oral pan-JAK inhibitor, 5-10 mg twice daily. Extraction and reverse transcription of RNA yielded cDNA as the sequencing template. The assay was immunoSEQ multiplex PCR, and TCRdb's table has in-frame clones only and misses some. The sample yields over 250,000 clones, about three fifths seen once. The source was CD4+ T cells sorted from blood, collected around week 54, from a patient treated with tofacitinib. These receptors came from a human donor with alopecia areata.

This clone was seen only once. The CDR3 DNA reads TGTGCCTGTCACAGGGCGAACTATGGCTACACCTTC. Its translation: CACHRANYGYTF. The chain couples TRBV30 to TRBJ1-2; possible D gene TRBD1, 6 bases. The germline V gene encodes CDR1 GTSNPN and CDR2 SVGIG (reference sequence). V lost 6 bases, J lost 2 bases, and 10 bases lay in between. The CDR3 consists of 12 residues.

This clone was counted only a few times. The genes are TRBV19 and TRBJ1-1, with TRBD1 as a possible D gene (5 bases). Germline CDR1 reads LNHDA; CDR2 reads SQIVND (reference sequence). Trimming cost V 3 bases and J 5 bases, with 13 bases left between them. This CDR3 contains 14 residues. CDR3 DNA sequence: TGTGCCAGTAGTATTGTCACAGGAGGAACTGAAGCTTTCTTT. The encoded protein is CASSIVTGGTEAFF. The variable domain in full, completed from reference TRBV19 and TRBJ1-1, reads DGGITQSPKYLFRKEGQNVTLSCEQNLNHDAMYWYRQDPGQGLRLIYYSQIVNDFQKGDIAEGYSVSREKKESFPLTVTSAQKNPTAFYLCASSIVTGGTEAFFGQGTRLTVV.

This chain joins TRBV14 and TRBJ1-2; tentative D call: TRBD1 (5 bases). The CDR3 contains 16 residues. V dropped 4 bases and J dropped 7 bases, with 22 bases sitting between them. CDR1 SGHDN and CDR2 FVKESK come from the germline V gene. The CDR3: CASSPARGGLPAGYTF. CDR3 sequence (DNA): TGTGCCAGCAGCCCAGCCCGGGGGGGATTACCCGCTGGCTACACCTTC.

A few counts support this clone. The genes are TRBV11-3 and TRBJ2-2, with D maybe TRBD1 (5 bases). The CDR3 length is 13 residues. Per the germline V gene, CDR1 is SGHNT and CDR2 is YENEEA. Trimming took off 5 bases at V and 6 bases at J, with 10 bases between the two ends. CDR3 sequence reads: CASSLRDPGELFF. CDR3 bases: TGTGCCAGCAGCCTCAGGGATCCCGGGGAGCTGTTTTTT.

This clone was seen a few times. CDR3 loop: CASSSTGASYEQYF. Here the CDR3 DNA reads TGTGCCAGCAGTTCGACAGGAGCGTCCTACGAGCAGTACTTC. The V and J genes are TRBV6-1 and TRBJ2-7, with D perhaps TRBD1 (6 bases). Trimming cost V 5 bases and J 1 base, with 12 bases left between them. This CDR3 contains 14 residues. Germline loops: CDR1 MNHNS, CDR2 SASEGT.

The chain recombines TRBV7-3 with TRBJ2-5; D gene ambiguous. Trimming left V 2 bases short and J 4 bases short, with 8 bases between. This CDR3 contains 13 residues. CDR1 is SGHTA, CDR2 FQGTGA, per germline. CDR3 protein: CASSLLISETQYF. CDR3 nucleotide sequence: TGTGCCAGCAGCTTACTAATCTCAGAGACCCAGTACTTC.

The genes are TRBV30 and TRBJ2-5; perhaps TRBD2 as D (6 bases). This CDR3 is built from 14 residues. In germline, CDR1 is GTSNPN, CDR2 SVGIG (reference sequence). The ends were cut back, 4 bases at V and 5 bases at J, with 17 bases in the middle. The CDR3 coding sequence is TGTGCCTGGACTCGCGCGGGACTCCGGGAGACCCAGTACTTC. Protein product: CAWTRAGLRETQYF.

The chain combines TRBV18 with TRBJ1-1, with D possibly TRBD1 on 5 matching bases. This CDR3 is built from 14 residues. Germline V gene data show CDR1 as KGHSH and CDR2 as LQKENI. Trimming removed 3 bases from V and 4 bases from J, with 12 bases in between. The CDR3 loop is CASSPRGAGTEAFF. The CDR3 nucleotides read TGTGCCAGCTCACCGCGGGGCGCGGGCACTGAAGCTTTCTTT.

For the CDR3, the DNA is TGTGCCAGCAGCCCAACACCAAACTATGGCTACACCTTC. Protein: CASSPTPNYGYTF. This chain joins TRBV6-5 and TRBJ1-2; D uncertain. Trimming removed 6 bases from V and 2 bases from J, with 10 bases in between. Looked up from germline, CDR1 is MNHEY and CDR2 is SVGAGI. The CDR3 is made up of 13 amino acids.

V gene TRBV9 combines with J gene TRBJ1-2; 9 bases map to TRBD1. The CDR3 sequence is 13 residues long. With 4 bases clipped from V and 8 bases from J, the junction kept 6 bases outside the gene matches. The germline CDR1 and CDR2 sequences are SGDLS and YYNGEE. CDR3 region: CASSSGQGKGYTF. CDR3 bases: TGTGCCAGCAGCTCAGGACAGGGGAAGGGCTACACCTTC. The full variable domain, in which reference TRBV9 and TRBJ1-2 provide the parts outside the CDR3, is DSGVTQTPKHLITATGQRVTLRCSPRSGDLSVYWYQQSLDQGLQFLIQYYNGEERAKGNILERFSAQQFPDLHSELNLSSLELGDSALYFCASSSGQGKGYTFGSGTRLTVV.

This chain links TRBV29-1 with TRBJ2-1, with unresolved D. The ends were cut back, 6 bases at V and 3 bases at J, with 12 bases in the middle. This CDR3 has 13 amino acids. Germline assignment: CDR1 SQVTM and CDR2 ANQGSEA. As DNA, the CDR3 is TGCAGCGTCGGCGACACCTACTACAATGAGCAGTTCTTC. Its translation: CSVGDTYYNEQFF.

The CDR3 region has the DNA TGTGCCATCAGGACCTTGGAGGGGGCCGGCGAGCAGTACTTC. Translation: CAIRTLEGAGEQYF. The chain carries TRBV10-3 and TRBJ2-7; perhaps TRBD1 as D (7 bases). The V gene lost 6 bases and the J gene lost 6 bases, with 18 bases spanning the gap. Germline assignment: CDR1 ENHRY and CDR2 SYGVKD. CDR3 length equals 14 residues.

V is TRBV30 and J is TRBJ1-2; TRBD1 matches 9 bases. The length of the CDR3 is 14 residues. Germline V gene lookup returns CDR1 GTSNPN and CDR2 SVGIG (reference sequence). The V segment lost 0 bases and the J segment 8 bases; nucleotides outside the gene matches: 7. Here the CDR3 DNA reads TGTGCCTGGAGTGTACTGACAGGGGGTCTGGGCTACACCTTC. It translates to CAWSVLTGGLGYTF.

The J gene is TRBJ2-5, the V gene TRBV18; maybe TRBD1 (5 bases). The CDR3 totals 14 residues. The germline V gene encodes CDR1 KGHSH and CDR2 LQKENI. The V gene lost 5 bases and the J gene lost 2 bases, with 12 bases spanning the gap. This chain's CDR3 is CASSTGVLQETQYF. The CDR3 DNA is TGTGCCAGCTCAACAGGAGTTTTACAAGAGACCCAGTACTTC.

The chain has TRBV5-4 and TRBJ2-5, with TRBD1 matching 7 bases. Germline V lookup: CDR1 SGHNT, CDR2 YYREEE (reference sequence). This CDR3 spans 16 amino acids. Trimming removed 3 bases from V and 3 bases from J; junction bases left unmatched: 11. The DNA of the CDR3 is TGTGCCAGCAGCTCAGGGAGTCATACAGGGGAAGAGACCCAGTACTTC. Its translation: CASSSGSHTGEETQYF.

J is TRBJ2-5 and V is TRBV18; unclear D gene. V was shortened by 3 bases and J by 5 bases, with 7 bases between the two germline ends. The germline gives CDR1 KGHSH, CDR2 LQKENI. CDR3 size: 12 residues. CDR3 sequence: CASSPTEETQYF. The DNA for the CDR3 is TGTGCCAGCTCACCCACCGAGGAGACCCAGTACTTC.